This T cell receptor (beta chain) appears in the sequencing data of a study of vaccination effects on CD4 cells after COVID-19. Study-wide points: Only a few convalescent patients and no early post-infection timepoints featured in the study.

Pools of viral peptides were used by the ViraFEST assay to expand antigen-specific CD4+ T cells ahead of sequencing. Cultured cells yielded isolated CD4+ T cells after less than 11 days. Subjects were given two BNT162b2 or mRNA-1273 vaccine doses. Nucleocapsid antibodies stayed negative before and after vaccination, showing no earlier SARS-CoV-2 infection. With regard to this clone: Its matching antigen is unknown.

Some clones are missing from TCRdb's copy, which holds only in-frame ones; the method was immunoSEQ multiplex PCR. This sample carries about 38,000 clones, approximately 84% of them seen once, and the ten largest clones take just under 2%. V shed 1 base and J shed 6 bases, with 10 bases lying between them. The CDR3 is 14 residues long. CDR1 is SGHRS and CDR2 is YFSETQ in the germline V gene. The V call is TRBV5-1, the J call TRBJ2-2; D is unresolved. This sample comprised CD4+ T cells from PBMCs cultured with HCoV-NL63 spike peptides, obtained after COVID-19 vaccination. The TCR comes from a human donor who received a COVID-19 vaccine. Some clones in this sample may be carry-over from other donors' samples. The CDR3 DNA is TGCGCCAGCAGCTTGTCGGCCTTAGCCGGGGAGCTGTTTTTT. Its translation: CASSLSALAGELFF.